Here is one T cell receptor beta chain with its context. The data are from a study of cytomegalovirus exposure and HLA in healthy donors. V was clipped by 8 bases and J by 6 bases; unmatched bases: 6. Per germline, CDR1 LNHDA and CDR2 SQIVND (reference sequence). The CDR3 sequence is 12 residues long. Clones were read by immunoSEQ multiplex PCR, and TCRdb kept only the in-frame ones, dropping some. Of about 76,000 clones detected, approximately 93% appear once; the ten largest clones hold about 1.6%. The receptor's source is a man aged 18 to 30 in good health and CMV-seropositive. The gene calls are TRBV19 and TRBJ1-2; 7 bases agree with TRBD1. Sequences were obtained from PBMCs. CDR3: CASWRQGDGYTF. The CDR3, as DNA: TGTGCCAGTTGGCGCCAGGGGGATGGCTACACCTTC.